These 23 T cell receptor beta chains share one sample of origin, sequenced in a study of beta chain features in type 1 diabetes (dated by TCRdb to about 2018). The method was the immunoSEQ multiplex PCR assay. All of the isolated RNA was reverse transcribed with the High Capacity cDNA Reverse Transcription Kit, so expressed TCRB transcripts were sequenced. The clones in this table, taken by TCRdb from immuneACCESS, are in-frame only. Not every clone is retained; where verified, under half of the shortfall comes from an unresolved V gene, and the cause of the rest is unknown. This sample lists 160,000 or so clones; over 7.5% were detected once. Together, the top ten hold less than 3% of the sample. Sample: central memory CD4+ T cells from blood. Source of these receptors: a woman aged 18 to 35 in good health.

The sample holds a few counts of this clone. The J gene is TRBJ2-7, the V gene TRBV29-1, with D perhaps TRBD1 (5 bases). CDR3 length equals 16 residues. Trimming shortened V by 0 bases and J by 3 bases, and 18 bases separated the two germline ends. Germline V CDR1 and CDR2: SQVTM, ANQGSEA. The CDR3 here is CSVEELKIDRSYEQYF. The DNA for the CDR3 is TGCAGCGTTGAAGAGCTTAAGATAGACAGAAGCTACGAGCAGTACTTC.

The chain joins TRBV19 to TRBJ2-3; the match to TRBD2 covers 12 bases. Germline CDR1 LNHDA, CDR2 SQIVND (reference sequence). Germline trimming cut 7 bases from V and 6 bases from J; bases unmatched to any gene: 5. The CDR3 is 14 amino acids. CDR3 DNA: TGTGCCAGTAACCCCACTAGCGGGAGGGATACGCAGTATTTT. It is translated as CASNPTSGRDTQYF. Supplemented by reference TRBV19 and TRBJ2-3, the full variable domain reads DGGITQSPKYLFRKEGQNVTLSCEQNLNHDAMYWYRQDPGQGLRLIYYSQIVNDFQKGDIAEGYSVSREKKESFPLTVTSAQKNPTAFYLCASNPTSGRDTQYFGPGTRLTVL.

This clone has only a few counts. The chain carries TRBV27 and TRBJ2-1; 7 positions agree with TRBD1. Germline CDR1 MNHEY, CDR2 SMNVEV (reference sequence). Trimming removed 6 bases from V and 9 bases from J; junction bases left unmatched: 17. The CDR3 spans 16 residues. The CDR3 spells CASRGGWARAQFEQFF. The CDR3 DNA reads TGTGCCAGCAGAGGGGGCTGGGCAAGGGCACAATTTGAGCAGTTCTTC.

Only a few counts were recorded for this clone. V and J are TRBV18 and TRBJ1-4; D gene unclear. The CDR3 is made up of 15 amino acids. With 6 bases removed from V and 4 bases from J, the gap between germline ends came to 15 bases. Germline CDR1 and CDR2: KGHSH and LQKENI. The DNA of the CDR3 is TGTGCCAGCTCGGCTACCGGGTCCAATAATGAAAAACTGTTTTTT. Translation gives CASSATGSNNEKLFF.

The table lists this clone with a few counts. The chain links TRBV28 to TRBJ2-1; 8 bases are a match to TRBD1. From germline, CDR1 is MDHEN and CDR2 SYDVKM. The V and J ends lost 6 bases and 6 bases, in that order; junction bases with no gene match: 10. The length of the CDR3 is 15 residues. The CDR3 nucleotides read TGTGCCAGCAGCACCGCTTCGACAGGGGTCAATGAGCAGTTCTTC. Translated, it gives CASSTASTGVNEQFF.

V and J are TRBV18 and TRBJ2-1; maybe TRBD1 (6 bases). CDR1 is KGHSH and CDR2 is LQKENI in the germline V gene. This CDR3 is 14 amino acids long. V lost 4 bases, J lost 7 bases, and 14 bases lay in between. The CDR3 reads CASSQARGRNEQFF. In nucleotides, the CDR3 is TGTGCCAGCTCACAAGCCAGGGGCAGGAATGAGCAGTTCTTC.

The chain links TRBV29-1 to TRBJ2-3, with 7 bases lining up with TRBD2. Trimming removed 6 bases from V and 1 base from J; junction bases left unmatched: 4. The CDR3 runs 13 residues. Germline lookup yields CDR1 SQVTM and CDR2 ANQGSEA. CDR3 DNA sequence: TGCAGCGTCCGACTAGCCGGCACAGATACGCAGTATTTT. Residues: CSVRLAGTDTQYF.

V is TRBV4-1 and J is TRBJ2-5; 10 nucleotides line up with TRBD2. Losses at the gene ends were 2 bases for V and 3 bases for J; bases not matched to a gene: 6. The CDR3 is 16 residues long. Germline V gene sequence: CDR1 MGHRA, CDR2 YSYEKL. This CDR3 is CASSQYLAGVEETQYF. In DNA, the CDR3 is TGCGCCAGCAGCCAATATCTAGCGGGAGTCGAAGAGACCCAGTACTTC.

This clone was detected a few times. One end of the junction varies from germline; a read error may be responsible. The rearrangement uses TRBV7-7 and TRBJ2-5; TRBD2 agrees at 10 bases. The CDR3 sequence is 15 residues long. Germline V gives CDR1 SSHAT, CDR2 FNYEAQ (reference sequence). The CDR3 region is CASSSIAGGGETQYF. CDR3 in DNA: TGTGCTAGCAGCTCCATAGCGGGAGGCGGAGAGACCCAGTACTTC.

This clone showed up just a few times. This chain's CDR3 is CASSGALAGYNEQFF. Written as DNA, the CDR3 is TGTGCCAGCAGCGGCGCGTTAGCGGGGTACAATGAGCAGTTCTTC. V usage is TRBV4-2 and J usage is TRBJ2-1, with 8 bases lining up with TRBD2. Looked up from germline, CDR1 is LGHNA and CDR2 is YNFKEQ. After removal of 5 bases from V and 4 bases from J, the junction contained 7 bases not matched to a gene. The CDR3 totals 15 residues.

This rearrangement joins TRBV4-1 to TRBJ2-1; TRBD2 matches at 16 bases. The CDR3 has 19 amino acids. V trimming: 2 bases; J trimming: 7 bases; junction bases outside the gene matches: 11. Germline V gives CDR1 MGHRA, CDR2 YSYEKL. Written as DNA, the CDR3 is TGCGCCAGCAGCCAACAGATCCCGGGACTAGCGGGGGGGCGTAATGAGCAGTTCTTC. Amino acids: CASSQQIPGLAGGRNEQFF.

This clone was detected ten times or more. The CDR3 reads CASSLYGTGGAYNEQFF. CDR3 DNA: TGTGCCAGCAGCTTATACGGGACAGGGGGCGCCTACAATGAGCAGTTCTTC. The chain couples TRBV13 to TRBJ2-1, with 12 bases aligning to TRBD1. The CDR3 sequence is 17 residues long. Germline CDR1 PRHDT, CDR2 FYEKMQ (reference sequence). The V and J ends lost 2 bases and 2 bases, in that order; junction bases with no gene match: 4.

CDR3 residues: CASSYSGGVRQETQYF. CDR3 nucleotide sequence: TGTGCCAGCAGTTACTCGGGGGGGGTCCGGCAAGAGACCCAGTACTTC. V usage is TRBV6-6 and J usage is TRBJ2-5, with 7 bases identical to TRBD2. V dropped 0 bases and J dropped 2; count of bases not matched to a gene: 6. Germline V CDR1 and CDR2: MNHNY, SVGAGI (reference sequence). The CDR3 contains 16 residues.

The V and J genes are TRBV13 and TRBJ2-7, with 7 bases identical to TRBD2. This CDR3 contains 14 residues. Unmatched junction bases numbered 3, after V lost 4 bases and J lost 0 bases. Germline V CDR1 and CDR2: PRHDT, FYEKMQ (reference sequence). CDR3 sequence (DNA): TGTGCCAGCAGCTACCGGGACTACTCCTACGAGCAGTACTTC. This sequence encodes CASSYRDYSYEQYF.

The J gene is TRBJ2-5, the V gene TRBV19; 7 nucleotides match TRBD2. V gave up 10 bases and J gave up 1 base; unmatched junction bases: 9. This CDR3 contains 14 residues. Per the germline V gene, CDR1 is LNHDA and CDR2 is SQIVND (reference sequence). CDR3 sequence: CATKALASQETQYF. In DNA form, the CDR3 reads TGTGCCACTAAAGCACTAGCGTCCCAAGAGACCCAGTACTTC.

At least ten counts were recorded for this clone. The sample contains more than one DNA sequence encoding this CDR3. The chain recombines TRBV30 with TRBJ1-1; D is unresolved. This CDR3 has 12 amino acids. V was shortened by 1 base and J by 1 base, with 4 bases between the two germline ends. Germline V gene data show CDR1 as GTSNPN and CDR2 as SVGIG (reference sequence). CDR3 sequence: CAWSDGNTEAFF. The CDR3 coding sequence is TGTGCCTGGAGTGACGGGAACACTGAAGCTTTCTTT. Full variable domain (rest looked up from reference TRBV30 and TRBJ1-1): SQTIHQWPATLVQPVGSPLSLECTVEGTSNPNLYWYRQAAGRGLQLLFYSVGIGQISSEVPQNLSASRPQDRQFILSSKKLLLSDSGFYLCAWSDGNTEAFFGQGTRLTVV.

This chain links TRBV12-5 with TRBJ2-1; TRBD1 is a possible D gene (5 bases). Trimming shortened V by 2 bases and J by 11 bases, and 10 bases separated the two germline ends. In germline, CDR1 is LGHNT, CDR2 FRNRAP. The CDR3 totals 12 residues. CDR3 nucleotides: TGTGCTAGTGGTTTGACCTCAGGGAAGCAGTTCTTC. Translated, it gives CASGLTSGKQFF.

The V gene is TRBV2, the J gene TRBJ1-5, with 7 positions matching TRBD1. V shed 7 bases and J 5 bases; nucleotides not matched to a gene: 11. This CDR3 is built from 15 residues. Germline loops: CDR1 SNHLY, CDR2 FYNNEI. DNA of the CDR3: TGTGCCAGCAAACGACAGGGATTCTCGCATCAGCCCCAGCATTTT. Its translation: CASKRQGFSHQPQHF.

This clone showed up just a few times. V usage is TRBV29-1 and J usage is TRBJ1-3; possible D gene TRBD1, 6 bases. The CDR3 has 14 amino acids. The V gene's germline CDR1 is SQVTM and CDR2 ANQGSEA. V lost 4 bases to trimming and J lost 2 bases, with 12 bases between them. CDR3 DNA sequence: TGCAGCGTTGGTCCAGGGGCCCCTGGAAACACCATATATTTT. Its translation: CSVGPGAPGNTIYF.

The table lists this clone with a few counts. V and J are TRBV9 and TRBJ1-1; 8 nucleotides line up with TRBD1. This CDR3 comprises 15 residues. Germline V gives CDR1 SGDLS, CDR2 YYNGEE. The junction had 9 bases not matched to a gene; V was cut back by 4 bases and J by 4 bases. The CDR3 nucleotides read TGTGCCAGCAGCCCCGGGGACAGGCTGAGCACTGAAGCTTTCTTT. This gives the protein CASSPGDRLSTEAFF.

This clone was recorded a few times. The chain joins TRBV20-1 to TRBJ2-5; D unclear. V lost 5 bases and J lost 5, with 9 bases in between. The CDR3 covers 11 residues. The germline CDR1 and CDR2 sequences are DFQATT and SNEGSKA (reference sequence). Here the CDR3 reads CSADPQETQYF. Here the CDR3 DNA reads TGCAGTGCTGATCCTCAGGAGACCCAGTACTTC.

The rearrangement links TRBV29-1 to TRBJ2-7; TRBD1 agrees at 7 bases. The germline V gene encodes CDR1 SQVTM and CDR2 ANQGSEA. Germline trimming cut 4 bases from V and 3 bases from J; bases unmatched to any gene: 9. This CDR3 is 14 amino acids long. The chain's CDR3 is CSVALPGQNYEQYF. CDR3 bases: TGCAGCGTTGCGCTTCCGGGACAGAACTACGAGCAGTACTTC.

This clone was recorded at least ten times. Here the CDR3 reads CASSQGQGWETQYF. DNA of the CDR3: TGTGCCAGCAGCCAGGGACAGGGCTGGGAGACCCAGTACTTC. The chain carries TRBV9 and TRBJ2-5, with 9 positions matching TRBD1. Trimming cost V 4 bases and J 5 bases; bases outside gene matches: 6. Germline values: CDR1 SGDLS, CDR2 YYNGEE. The CDR3 loop spans 14 amino acids.